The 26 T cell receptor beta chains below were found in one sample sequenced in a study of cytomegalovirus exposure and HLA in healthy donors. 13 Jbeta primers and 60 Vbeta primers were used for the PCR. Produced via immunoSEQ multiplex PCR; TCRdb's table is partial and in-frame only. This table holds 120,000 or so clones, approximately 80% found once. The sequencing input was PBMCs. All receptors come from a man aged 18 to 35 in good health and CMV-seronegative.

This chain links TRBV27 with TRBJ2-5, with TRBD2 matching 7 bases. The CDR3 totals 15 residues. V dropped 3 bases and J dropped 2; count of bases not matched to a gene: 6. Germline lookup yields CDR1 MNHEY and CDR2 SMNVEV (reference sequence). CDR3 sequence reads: CASSFQRGPQETQYF. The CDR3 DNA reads TGTGCCAGCAGTTTCCAGCGGGGCCCACAAGAGACCCAGTACTTC.

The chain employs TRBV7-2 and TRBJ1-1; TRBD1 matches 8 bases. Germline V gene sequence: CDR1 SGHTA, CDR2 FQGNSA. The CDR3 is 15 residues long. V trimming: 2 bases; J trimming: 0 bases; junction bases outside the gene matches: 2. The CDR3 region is CASSLQGAMNTEAFF. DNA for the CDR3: TGTGCCAGCAGCTTACAGGGGGCGATGAACACTGAAGCTTTCTTT.

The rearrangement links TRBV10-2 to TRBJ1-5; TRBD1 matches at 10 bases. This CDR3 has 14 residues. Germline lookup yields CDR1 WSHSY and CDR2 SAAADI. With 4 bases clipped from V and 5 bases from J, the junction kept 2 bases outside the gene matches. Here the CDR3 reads CASSADRGDQPQHF. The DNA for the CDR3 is TGCGCCAGCAGTGCGGACAGGGGGGATCAGCCCCAGCATTTT.

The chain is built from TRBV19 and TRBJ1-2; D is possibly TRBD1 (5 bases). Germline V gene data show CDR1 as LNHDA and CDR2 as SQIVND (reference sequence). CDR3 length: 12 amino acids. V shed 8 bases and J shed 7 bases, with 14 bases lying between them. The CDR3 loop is CASGFQGGGYTF. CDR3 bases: TGTGCCAGTGGATTCCAGGGCGGTGGCTACACCTTC. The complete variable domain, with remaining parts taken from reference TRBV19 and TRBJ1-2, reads DGGITQSPKYLFRKEGQNVTLSCEQNLNHDAMYWYRQDPGQGLRLIYYSQIVNDFQKGDIAEGYSVSREKKESFPLTVTSAQKNPTAFYLCASGFQGGGYTFGSGTRLTVV.

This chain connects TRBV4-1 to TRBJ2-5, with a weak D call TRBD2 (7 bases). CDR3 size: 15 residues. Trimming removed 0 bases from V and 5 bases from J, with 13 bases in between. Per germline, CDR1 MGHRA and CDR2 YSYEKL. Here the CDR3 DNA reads TGCGCCAGCAGCCAAGATGGGGGGGCGTGGGAGACCCAGTACTTC. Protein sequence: CASSQDGGAWETQYF.

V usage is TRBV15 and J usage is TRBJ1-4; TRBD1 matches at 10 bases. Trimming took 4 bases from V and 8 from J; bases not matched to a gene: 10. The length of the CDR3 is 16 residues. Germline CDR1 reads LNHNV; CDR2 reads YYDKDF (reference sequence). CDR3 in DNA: TGTGCCACCAGCAACCTTGACAGGGGGCCGAGGGAAAAACTGTTTTTT. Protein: CATSNLDRGPREKLFF.

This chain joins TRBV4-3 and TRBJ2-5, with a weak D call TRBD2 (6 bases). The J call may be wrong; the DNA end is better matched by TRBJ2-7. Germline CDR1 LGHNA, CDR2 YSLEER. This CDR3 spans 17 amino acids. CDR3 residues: CASSQTSKPGHSYEQYF. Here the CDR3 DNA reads TGCGCCAGCAGCCAAACTAGCAAACCGGGTCATTCCTACGAGCAGTACTTC.

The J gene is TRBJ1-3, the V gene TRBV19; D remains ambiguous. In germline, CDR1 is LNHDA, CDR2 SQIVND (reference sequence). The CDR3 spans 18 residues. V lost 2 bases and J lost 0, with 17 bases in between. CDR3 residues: CASSINLAASPSGNTIYF. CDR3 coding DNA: TGTGCCAGTAGTATAAATTTGGCGGCTTCTCCCTCTGGAAACACCATATATTTT. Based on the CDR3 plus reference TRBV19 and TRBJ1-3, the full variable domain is DGGITQSPKYLFRKEGQNVTLSCEQNLNHDAMYWYRQDPGQGLRLIYYSQIVNDFQKGDIAEGYSVSREKKESFPLTVTSAQKNPTAFYLCASSINLAASPSGNTIYFGEGSWLTVV.

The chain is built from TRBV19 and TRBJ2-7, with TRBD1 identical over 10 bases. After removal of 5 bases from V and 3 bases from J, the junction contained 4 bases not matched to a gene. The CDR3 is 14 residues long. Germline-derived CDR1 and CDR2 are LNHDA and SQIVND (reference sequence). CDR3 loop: CASSRQGAFYEQYF. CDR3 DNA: TGTGCCAGTAGTCGACAGGGGGCCTTCTACGAGCAGTACTTC.

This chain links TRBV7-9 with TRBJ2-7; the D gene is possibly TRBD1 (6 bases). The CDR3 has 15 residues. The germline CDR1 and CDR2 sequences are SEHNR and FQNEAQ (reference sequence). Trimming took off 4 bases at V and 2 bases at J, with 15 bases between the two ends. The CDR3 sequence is CASSYTGISTYEQYF. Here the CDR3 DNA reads TGTGCCAGCAGCTATACAGGGATTTCAACCTACGAGCAGTACTTC.

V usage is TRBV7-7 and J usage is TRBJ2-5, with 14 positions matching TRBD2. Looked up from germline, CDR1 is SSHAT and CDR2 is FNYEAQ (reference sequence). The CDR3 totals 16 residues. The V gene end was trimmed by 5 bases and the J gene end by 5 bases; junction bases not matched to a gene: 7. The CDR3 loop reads CASSATSGGAQETQYF. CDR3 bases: TGTGCCAGCAGCGCGACTAGCGGGGGGGCTCAGGAGACCCAGTACTTC.

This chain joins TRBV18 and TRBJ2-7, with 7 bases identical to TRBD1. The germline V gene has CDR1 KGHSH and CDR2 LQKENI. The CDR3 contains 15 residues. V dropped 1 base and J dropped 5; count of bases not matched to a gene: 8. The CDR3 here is CASSPQGAGVNEQYF. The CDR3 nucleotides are TGTGCCAGCTCACCACAGGGGGCAGGGGTTAACGAGCAGTACTTC.

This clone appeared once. CDR3 in DNA: TGTGCCAGCAGTGAAGGCACAGCACCGATGAACACTGAAGCTTTCTTT. This translates into CASSEGTAPMNTEAFF. This chain links TRBV2 with TRBJ1-1; D unresolved. There are 16 residues in the CDR3. Germline loops: CDR1 SNHLY, CDR2 FYNNEI. Trimming left V 1 base short and J 0 bases short, with 12 bases between.

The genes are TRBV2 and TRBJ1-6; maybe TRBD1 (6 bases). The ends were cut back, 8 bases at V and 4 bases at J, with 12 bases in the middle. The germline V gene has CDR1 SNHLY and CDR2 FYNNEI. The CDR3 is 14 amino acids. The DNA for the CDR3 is TGTGCCAGCTTTCGGGACACTTATAATTCACCCCTCCACTTT. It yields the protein CASFRDTYNSPLHF.

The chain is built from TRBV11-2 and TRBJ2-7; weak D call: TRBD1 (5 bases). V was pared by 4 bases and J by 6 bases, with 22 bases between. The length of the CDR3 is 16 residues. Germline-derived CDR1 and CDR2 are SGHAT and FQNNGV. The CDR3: CASSSPWGQSLSEQYF. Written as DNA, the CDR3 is TGTGCCAGCAGCTCCCCCTGGGGCCAAAGCCTCTCCGAGCAGTACTTC.

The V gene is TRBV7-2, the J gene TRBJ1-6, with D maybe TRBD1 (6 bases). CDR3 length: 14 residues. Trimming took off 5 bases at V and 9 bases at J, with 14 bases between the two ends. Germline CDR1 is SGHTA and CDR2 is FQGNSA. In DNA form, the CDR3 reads TGTGCCAGCAGCCCCAGGGGTTGGAGTTCACCCCTCCACTTT. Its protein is CASSPRGWSSPLHF.

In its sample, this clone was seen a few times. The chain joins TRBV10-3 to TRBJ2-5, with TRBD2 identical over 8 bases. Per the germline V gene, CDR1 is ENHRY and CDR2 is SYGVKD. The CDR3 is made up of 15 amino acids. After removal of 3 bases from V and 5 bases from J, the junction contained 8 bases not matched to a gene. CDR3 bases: TGTGCCATCAGTGACCCCGGGCGGGGGGACGAGACCCAGTACTTC. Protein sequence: CAISDPGRGDETQYF.

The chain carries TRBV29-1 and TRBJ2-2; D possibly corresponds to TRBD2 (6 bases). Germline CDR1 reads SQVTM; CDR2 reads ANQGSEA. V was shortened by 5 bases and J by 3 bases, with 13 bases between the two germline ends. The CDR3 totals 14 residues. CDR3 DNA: TGCAGCGTTTTTCGGGGAGGCGACACCGGGGAGCTGTTTTTT. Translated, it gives CSVFRGGDTGELFF.

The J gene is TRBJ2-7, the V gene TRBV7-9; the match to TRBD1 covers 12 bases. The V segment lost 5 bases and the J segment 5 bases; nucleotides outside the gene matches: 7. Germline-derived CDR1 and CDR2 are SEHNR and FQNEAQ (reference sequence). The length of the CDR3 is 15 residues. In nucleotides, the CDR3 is TGTGCCAGCAGCCCGAGGGACAGGGGGCGGGACGAGCAGTACTTC. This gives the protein CASSPRDRGRDEQYF.

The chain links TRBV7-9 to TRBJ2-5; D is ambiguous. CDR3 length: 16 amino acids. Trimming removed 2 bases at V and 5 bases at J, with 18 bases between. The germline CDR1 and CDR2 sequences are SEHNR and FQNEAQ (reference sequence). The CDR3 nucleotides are TGTGCCAGCAGCTTAATGAAGTCGGAGCACTTGGAGACCCAGTACTTC. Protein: CASSLMKSEHLETQYF.

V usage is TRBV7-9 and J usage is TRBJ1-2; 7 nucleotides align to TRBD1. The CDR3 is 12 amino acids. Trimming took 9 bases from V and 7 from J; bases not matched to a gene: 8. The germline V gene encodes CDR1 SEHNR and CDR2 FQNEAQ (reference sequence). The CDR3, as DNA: TGTGCCAGTCAGGGACAGAAGAGTGGCTACACCTTC. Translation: CASQGQKSGYTF.

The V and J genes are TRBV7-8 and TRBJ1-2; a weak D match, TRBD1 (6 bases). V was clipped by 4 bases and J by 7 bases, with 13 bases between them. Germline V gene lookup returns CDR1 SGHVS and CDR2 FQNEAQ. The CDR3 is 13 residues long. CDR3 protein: CASSYQQGSGYTF. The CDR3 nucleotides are TGTGCCAGCAGCTACCAACAGGGCTCTGGCTACACCTTC.

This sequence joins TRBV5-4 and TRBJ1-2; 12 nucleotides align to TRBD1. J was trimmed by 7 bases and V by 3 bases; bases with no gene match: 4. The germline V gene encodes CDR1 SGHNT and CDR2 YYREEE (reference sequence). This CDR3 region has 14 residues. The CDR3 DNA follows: TGTGCCAGCAGCTATCGGGACAGGGGGCCTGGCTACACCTTC. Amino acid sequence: CASSYRDRGPGYTF.

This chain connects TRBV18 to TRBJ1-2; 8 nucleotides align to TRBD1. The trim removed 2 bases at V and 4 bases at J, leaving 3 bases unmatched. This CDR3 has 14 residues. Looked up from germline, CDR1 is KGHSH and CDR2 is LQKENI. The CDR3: CASSPSTGAYGYTF. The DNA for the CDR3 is TGTGCCAGCTCACCATCGACAGGGGCCTATGGCTACACCTTC.

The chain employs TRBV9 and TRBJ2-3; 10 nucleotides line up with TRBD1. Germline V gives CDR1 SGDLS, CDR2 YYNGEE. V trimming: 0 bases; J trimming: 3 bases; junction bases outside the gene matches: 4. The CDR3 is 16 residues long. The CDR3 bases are TGTGCCAGCAGCGTAGTAGGACAGGGGGTGACAGATACGCAGTATTTT. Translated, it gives CASSVVGQGVTDTQYF. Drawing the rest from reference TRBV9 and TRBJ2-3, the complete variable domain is DSGVTQTPKHLITATGQRVTLRCSPRSGDLSVYWYQQSLDQGLQFLIQYYNGEERAKGNILERFSAQQFPDLHSELNLSSLELGDSALYFCASSVVGQGVTDTQYFGPGTRLTVL.

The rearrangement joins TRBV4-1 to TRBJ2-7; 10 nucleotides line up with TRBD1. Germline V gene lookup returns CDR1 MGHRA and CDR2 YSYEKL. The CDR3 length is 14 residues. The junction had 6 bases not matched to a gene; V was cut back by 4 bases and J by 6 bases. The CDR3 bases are TGCGCCAGCAGCCCCGAAGGACAGGGGGTCGAGCAGTACTTC. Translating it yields CASSPEGQGVEQYF.